These 32 T cell receptor beta chains came from one sample sequenced in a study of cytomegalovirus exposure and HLA in healthy donors. Measured with immunoSEQ multiplex PCR; TCRdb has only the in-frame clones, and not every one. The table has roughly 190,000 clones, about nine tenths seen once; the top ten hold 6% to 8.5%. Sequencing was done on a sample of PBMCs. These receptor sequences come from a young man in good health and CMV-seropositive.

This clone has a single count. The genes are TRBV19 and TRBJ1-4, with D possibly being TRBD1 (6 bases). The CDR3 is made up of 14 amino acids. V was pared by 6 bases and J by 4 bases, with 12 bases between. Germline assignment: CDR1 LNHDA and CDR2 SQIVND (reference sequence). The chain's CDR3 is CASRTGQYNEKLFF. The CDR3 DNA reads TGTGCCAGTAGAACAGGACAGTATAATGAAAAACTGTTTTTT.

The V call is TRBV27, the J call TRBJ2-1; D is possibly TRBD2 (6 bases). There are 15 residues in the CDR3. Germline V lookup: CDR1 MNHEY, CDR2 SMNVEV (reference sequence). V lost 3 bases to trimming and J lost 0 bases, with 9 bases between them. This CDR3 reads CASSFLGGSYNEQFF. The CDR3, as DNA: TGTGCCAGCAGTTTTCTGGGAGGCTCCTACAATGAGCAGTTCTTC.

Only a few counts were recorded for this clone. This chain links TRBV28 with TRBJ2-6, with 10 bases lining up with TRBD1. The junction had 7 bases not matched to a gene; V was cut back by 6 bases and J by 2 bases. The CDR3 totals 17 residues. CDR1 and CDR2 (germline): MDHEN, SYDVKM. The CDR3 is CASRAGTGDPGANVLTF. DNA of the CDR3: TGTGCCAGCAGGGCCGGGACAGGGGATCCTGGGGCCAACGTCCTGACTTTC.

This rearrangement joins TRBV7-9 to TRBJ2-7; possible D gene TRBD1, 7 bases. This CDR3 comprises 14 residues. Germline-derived CDR1 and CDR2 are SEHNR and FQNEAQ (reference sequence). V was pared by 1 base and J by 4 bases, with 11 bases between. The CDR3 DNA sequence: TGTGCCAGCAGCTTAGGCGGGACAGCATACGAGCAGTACTTC. Its translation is CASSLGGTAYEQYF.

The chain links TRBV6-5 to TRBJ1-4, with 12 positions matching TRBD1. After removal of 2 bases from V and 8 bases from J, the junction contained 0 bases not matched to a gene. Germline CDR1 reads MNHEY; CDR2 reads SVGAGI. This CDR3 is 14 amino acids long. DNA of the CDR3: TGTGCCAGCAGTTACGGGACAGGGGGCGAAAAACTGTTTTTT. This codes for CASSYGTGGEKLFF.

The table lists this clone with a count of one. This chain links TRBV2 with TRBJ1-4; D ambiguous. The CDR3 runs to 14 residues. V gave up 4 bases and J gave up 2 bases, with 8 bases separating them. In germline, CDR1 is SNHLY, CDR2 FYNNEI. As DNA, the CDR3 is TGTGCCAGCAGTGCCGTTTCCACTAATGAAAAACTGTTTTTT. Its translation: CASSAVSTNEKLFF.

This chain's CDR3 is CASSLKGGGRYEQYF. CDR3 sequence (DNA): TGTGCCAGCAGCTTGAAGGGAGGGGGCAGGTACGAGCAGTACTTC. The rearrangement joins TRBV5-4 to TRBJ2-7, with D perhaps given as TRBD1 or TRBD2 (7 bases each). The CDR3 is made up of 15 amino acids. V lost 1 base and J lost 4, with 15 bases in between. The germline gives CDR1 SGHNT, CDR2 YYREEE (reference sequence).

This chain uses TRBV27 with TRBJ2-3; possible D gene TRBD2, 5 bases. Between the trimmed V and J ends, which lost 3 bases and 3 bases, there was a span of 10 bases. CDR3 length equals 14 residues. CDR1 is MNHEY, CDR2 SMNVEV, per germline (reference sequence). This CDR3 reads CASSFAPGTDTQYF. The DNA of the CDR3 is TGTGCCAGCAGTTTTGCGCCGGGGACAGATACGCAGTATTTT.

This chain links TRBV15 with TRBJ1-2; tentatively, D is TRBD1 (6 bases). Trimming left V 1 base short and J 5 bases short, with 8 bases between. CDR1 is LNHNV, CDR2 YYDKDF, per germline (reference sequence). The CDR3 has 13 amino acids. The CDR3, as DNA: TGTGCCACCAGCAGAGCGGGACAATATGGCTACACCTTC. Protein sequence: CATSRAGQYGYTF.

The rearrangement uses TRBV29-1 and TRBJ2-1; D might be TRBD2 (6 bases). CDR3 size: 14 residues. Germline CDR1 reads SQVTM; CDR2 reads ANQGSEA. Trimming took off 1 base at V and 7 bases at J, with 14 bases between the two ends. CDR3 DNA: TGCAGCGTTGAAGTGTCCATGGCGGGGAATGAGCAGTTCTTC. It translates to CSVEVSMAGNEQFF.

This clone was observed a single time. The chain uses TRBV7-2 and TRBJ1-2; no firm D call. The ends were cut back, 5 bases at V and 2 bases at J, with 12 bases in the middle. CDR3 length equals 14 residues. Per germline, CDR1 SGHTA and CDR2 FQGNSA. The CDR3 DNA follows: TGTGCCAGCAGCCCTCCGCTGGACAACTATGGCTACACCTTC. It specifies CASSPPLDNYGYTF.

This chain uses TRBV6-1 with TRBJ2-7; D may be TRBD2 (5 bases). CDR1 MNHNS and CDR2 SASEGT come from the germline V gene. Trimming left V 2 bases short and J 5 bases short, with 13 bases between. This CDR3 has 14 residues. The CDR3 DNA sequence: TGTGCCAGCAGTGAAAGCGGTAGAGGGAACGAGCAGTACTTC. The encoded protein is CASSESGRGNEQYF.

The CDR3 sequence: CASSLSPSLAGGYEQYF. CDR3 DNA sequence: TGCGCCAGCAGCTTGTCACCTTCACTAGCGGGAGGGTACGAGCAGTACTTC. This chain uses TRBV5-1 with TRBJ2-7; 13 bases are a match to TRBD2. Germline trimming cut 1 base from V and 4 bases from J; bases unmatched to any gene: 8. The germline V gene encodes CDR1 SGHRS and CDR2 YFSETQ. The CDR3 totals 17 residues.

The gene calls are TRBV7-9 and TRBJ1-5; D is perhaps TRBD1 (6 bases). The germline V and J ends were trimmed by 5 bases and 3 bases, with 17 bases remaining between them. CDR1 is SEHNR, CDR2 FQNEAQ, per germline (reference sequence). The CDR3 length is 16 residues. CDR3 protein: CASSRRDTGSNQPQHF. In DNA form, the CDR3 reads TGTGCCAGCAGCCGACGGGACACTGGTTCCAATCAGCCCCAGCATTTT. Drawing the rest from reference TRBV7-9 and TRBJ1-5, the complete variable domain is DTGVSQNPRHKITKRGQNVTFRCDPISEHNRLYWYRQTLGQGPEFLTYFQNEAQLEKSRLLSDRFSAERPKGSFSTLEIQRTEQGDSAMYLCASSRRDTGSNQPQHFGDGTRLSIL.

The chain couples TRBV7-2 to TRBJ1-6, with 7 bases that match TRBD1. Trimming cost V 0 bases and J 6 bases; bases outside gene matches: 5. Germline V gene lookup returns CDR1 SGHTA and CDR2 FQGNSA. The CDR3 runs 16 residues. CDR3 sequence reads: CASSLAAGGTNSPLHF. CDR3 DNA: TGTGCCAGCAGCTTAGCCGCAGGGGGGACTAATTCACCCCTCCACTTT.

The chain carries TRBV11-3 and TRBJ2-7; unclear D gene. The CDR3 consists of 14 residues. CDR1 and CDR2 (germline): SGHNT, YENEEA. Trimming cost V 5 bases and J 1 base, with 12 bases left between them. The CDR3 sequence: CASSNTYRSYEQYF. The CDR3 DNA is TGTGCCAGCAGCAACACTTACCGTTCCTACGAGCAGTACTTC.

This sequence joins TRBV5-1 and TRBJ2-1, with 7 bases matching TRBD1. The germline V gene has CDR1 SGHRS and CDR2 YFSETQ. The CDR3 contains 15 residues. J was trimmed by 7 bases and V by 3 bases; bases with no gene match: 10. CDR3 DNA sequence: TGCGCCAGCAGCTACACCGGGACAGCCCTAAATGAGCAGTTCTTC. Amino acid sequence: CASSYTGTALNEQFF.

The chain has TRBV6-1 and TRBJ2-1, with TRBD2 identical over 12 bases. The CDR3 spans 14 residues. The germline V gene has CDR1 MNHNS and CDR2 SASEGT. The trim removed 8 bases at V and 3 bases at J, leaving 2 bases unmatched. Written as DNA, the CDR3 is TGTGCCAGCGCGGGACTAGCGGGCTACAATGAGCAGTTCTTC. It codes for CASAGLAGYNEQFF.

This clone was observed many times. V is TRBV7-9 and J is TRBJ1-2, with TRBD1 as a possible D gene (5 bases). The CDR3 consists of 15 residues. From germline, CDR1 is SEHNR and CDR2 FQNEAQ (reference sequence). V was pared by 0 bases and J by 9 bases, with 17 bases between. The CDR3 is CASSLAQSGTERYTF. The CDR3 DNA reads as TGTGCCAGCAGCTTAGCGCAATCCGGGACGGAACGCTACACCTTC.

The CDR3 protein is CASSYLSGGNNEQFF. The CDR3 coding sequence is TGTGCCAGCAGTTACCTGTCGGGAGGCAACAATGAGCAGTTCTTC. The J gene is TRBJ2-1, the V gene TRBV6-6, with 7 bases fitting TRBD2. V lost 2 bases and J lost 5; bases outside the gene matches: 6. The CDR3 has 15 residues. The germline V gene encodes CDR1 MNHNY and CDR2 SVGAGI (reference sequence).

The table lists this clone with a few counts. The chain has TRBV5-1 and TRBJ1-1; the D gene is possibly TRBD1 (6 bases). The CDR3 length is 15 residues. The germline V gene has CDR1 SGHRS and CDR2 YFSETQ. V was shortened by 4 bases and J by 1 base, with 14 bases between the two germline ends. CDR3 in amino acids: CASSTRGQTNTEAFF. Here the CDR3 DNA reads TGCGCCAGCAGCACAAGGGGACAAACGAACACTGAAGCTTTCTTT.

The rearrangement joins TRBV6-6 to TRBJ1-3; the D is unclear. The CDR3 length is 16 residues. With 4 bases removed from V and 4 bases from J, the gap between germline ends came to 17 bases. Germline V gene data show CDR1 as MNHNY and CDR2 as SVGAGI (reference sequence). The CDR3 DNA follows: TGTGCCAGCAGTTCCAATTTCGGGGTTGGAGGAAACACCATATATTTT. Protein product: CASSSNFGVGGNTIYF.

The chain combines TRBV29-1 with TRBJ2-7; unclear D gene. There are 12 residues in the CDR3. Germline lookup yields CDR1 SQVTM and CDR2 ANQGSEA. V was trimmed by 7 bases and J by 3 bases, leaving 13 bases between them. The CDR3 loop reads CSAALQDYEQYF. CDR3 DNA: TGCAGCGCGGCCCTTCAGGACTACGAGCAGTACTTC.

This sequence joins TRBV27 and TRBJ2-7; 9 positions agree with TRBD1. Germline CDR1 and CDR2: MNHEY and SMNVEV (reference sequence). The CDR3 spans 13 residues. V was pared by 5 bases and J by 12 bases, with 11 bases of the junction left unmatched. The CDR3 DNA follows: TGTGCCAGCAGTCCCTACCACGGACAGGGGTGGTACTTC. Residues: CASSPYHGQGWYF.

The gene calls are TRBV6-5 and TRBJ1-6; 7 bases align to TRBD1. CDR3 length: 14 residues. The V segment lost 5 bases and the J segment 10 bases; nucleotides outside the gene matches: 8. CDR1 MNHEY and CDR2 SVGAGI come from the germline V gene. The CDR3 region is CASSQTGPHSPLHF. The CDR3 DNA sequence: TGTGCCAGCAGTCAGACAGGGCCCCACTCACCCCTCCACTTT.

The V gene is TRBV15, the J gene TRBJ1-1; D possibly corresponds to TRBD1 (5 bases). With 10 bases removed from V and 5 bases from J, the gap between germline ends came to 17 bases. Germline CDR1 is LNHNV and CDR2 is YYDKDF (reference sequence). The CDR3 spans 13 residues. CDR3 DNA sequence: TGTGCCAGCGGTGGGGGGGTCCCTACTGAAGCTTTCTTT. As protein: CASGGGVPTEAFF.

This clone was counted many times. The junction departs from germline at one end; a sequencing error may be responsible. The chain combines TRBV7-7 with TRBJ2-5; D is perhaps TRBD1 (6 bases). Germline V CDR1 and CDR2: SSHAT, FNYEAQ (reference sequence). CDR3 length: 13 amino acids. CDR3 sequence (DNA): TGTGCTAGCAGCTTCGGACAGAAAGAGACCCAGTACTTC. This translates into CASSFGQKETQYF.

The chain uses TRBV15 and TRBJ2-7, with D perhaps matching TRBD2 (6 bases). The germline V gene has CDR1 LNHNV and CDR2 YYDKDF (reference sequence). The CDR3 is 15 amino acids. V dropped 0 bases and J dropped 6 bases, with 15 bases sitting between them. In DNA, the CDR3 is TGTGCCACCAGCAGAGATCTTGGAGGGATCGGCGAGCAGTACTTC. This encodes CATSRDLGGIGEQYF.

The chain uses TRBV29-1 and TRBJ2-7, with 14 positions matching TRBD2. CDR1 and CDR2 (germline): SQVTM, ANQGSEA. CDR3 length: 13 residues. V lost 7 bases and J lost 6; bases outside the gene matches: 5. The CDR3 spells CSGMTSGRGEQYF. The CDR3 DNA follows: TGCAGCGGGATGACTAGCGGGAGGGGCGAGCAGTACTTC.

The gene calls are TRBV4-1 and TRBJ2-2, with 7 bases identical to TRBD1. Germline V gene data show CDR1 as MGHRA and CDR2 as YSYEKL. V dropped 3 bases and J dropped 4; count of bases not matched to a gene: 8. CDR3 length: 16 amino acids. Here the CDR3 reads CASSQSGTALTGELFF. The CDR3 nucleotides read TGCGCCAGCAGCCAGTCCGGGACAGCCCTCACCGGGGAGCTGTTTTTT.

As to this clone: This same CDR3 is encoded by further DNA sequences in the sample. The chain has TRBV5-6 and TRBJ2-7; no firm D call. The germline V gene encodes CDR1 SGHDT and CDR2 YYEEEE. This CDR3 comprises 13 residues. V was trimmed by 0 bases and J by 4 bases, leaving 8 bases between them. The CDR3 DNA reads as TGTGCCAGCAGCTTGGGCCAGTCGTACGAGCAGTACTTC. Its protein product is CASSLGQSYEQYF.

The chain uses TRBV25-1 and TRBJ1-1; D remains ambiguous. The V gene's germline CDR1 is MGHDK and CDR2 SYGVNS. The CDR3 spans 11 residues. V lost 5 bases to trimming and J lost 10 bases, with 11 bases between them. CDR3 region: CASSQSGGAFF. For the CDR3, the DNA is TGTGCCAGCAGTCAATCCGGCGGAGCTTTCTTT.